This T cell receptor beta chain was obtained from a study of T cell responses to AZD1222 COVID-19 vaccine. Study outcomes and limitations: There were vaccine-associated CD4 TCRs across spike, dominant at 160-218 and 743-854.

Remarks on this clone: Antigen: not known.

Germline CDR1 is MNHEY and CDR2 is SVGAGI. The V gene lost 6 bases and the J gene lost 9 bases, with 21 bases spanning the gap. The length of the CDR3 is 15 residues. Assay used: immunoSEQ multiplex PCR; TCRdb lists only in-frame clones, some missing. This table has some 170,000 clones, roughly 91% appearing once. The source was peripheral blood, collected on day 0 of AZD1222 vaccination. The J gene is TRBJ2-1, the V gene TRBV6-5; TRBD1 or TRBD2 may be the D gene (5 bases each). This clonotype originated in an adult in good health. The CDR3 region is CASRAKDARGGEQFF. CDR3 coding DNA: TGTGCCAGCAGAGCCAAAGATGCGAGGGGCGGTGAGCAGTTCTTC.